The next 9 T cell receptor beta chains were all read from a single sample in a study of shared clonotypes between healthy human individuals. TCRdb's copy holds only in-frame clones and misses some; the assay was immunoSEQ multiplex PCR. The sample has hundreds of thousands of clones; 70% to 80% are singletons. Sequenced sample: PBMCs. These receptors came from a woman between 40 and 50 years old in good health. Some clones in this sample may be carry-over from other donors' samples.

The chain employs TRBV30 and TRBJ2-1, with D perhaps given as TRBD1 or TRBD2 (5 bases each). CDR3 length: 15 amino acids. Trimming removed 4 bases at V and 7 bases at J, with 20 bases between. Germline CDR1 and CDR2: GTSNPN and SVGIG (reference sequence). DNA for the CDR3: TGTGCCTGGATTACAGGAGGAGTTTCGGTGAATGAGCAGTTCTTC. It codes for CAWITGGVSVNEQFF.

The gene calls are TRBV4-3 and TRBJ2-7, with 7 bases lining up with TRBD1. Germline CDR1 LGHNA, CDR2 YSLEER. This CDR3 region has 17 residues. J gave up 3 bases and V 0 bases, and 11 bases lay outside the gene matches. In nucleotides, the CDR3 is TGCGCCAGCAGCCAAGATTGGGGAGACAGGGCAATCTACGAGCAGTACTTC. Translating it yields CASSQDWGDRAIYEQYF.

This chain joins TRBV29-1 and TRBJ1-5; 12 nucleotides agree with TRBD1. Losses at the gene ends were 6 bases for V and 2 bases for J; bases not matched to a gene: 5. The length of the CDR3 is 15 residues. CDR1 and CDR2 (germline): SQVTM, ANQGSEA. CDR3 in DNA: TGCAGCGTCGGGACAGGGGGCCGAGGCAATCAGCCCCAGCATTTT. Its protein product is CSVGTGGRGNQPQHF.

This clone showed up just once. The V gene is TRBV7-9, the J gene TRBJ2-2; weak D call: TRBD1 (6 bases). The CDR3 runs 12 residues. V was trimmed by 7 bases and J by 6 bases, leaving 9 bases between them. Germline CDR1 reads SEHNR; CDR2 reads FQNEAQ (reference sequence). CDR3 sequence reads: CASNRAAGELFF. The CDR3 bases are TGTGCCAGCAACAGGGCCGCCGGGGAGCTGTTTTTT.

This clone was observed once. The rearrangement uses TRBV7-2 and TRBJ2-3; D is ambiguous. Germline-derived CDR1 and CDR2 are SGHTA and FQGNSA. Trimming took off 5 bases at V and 4 bases at J, with 16 bases between the two ends. The length of the CDR3 is 15 residues. CDR3 in amino acids: CASSTQGPPPDTQYF. DNA for the CDR3: TGTGCCAGCAGCACTCAAGGACCCCCCCCAGATACGCAGTATTTT.

V and J are TRBV30 and TRBJ1-3, with D possibly TRBD1 on 5 matching bases. The CDR3 is made up of 14 amino acids. The germline CDR1 and CDR2 sequences are GTSNPN and SVGIG (reference sequence). Trimming shortened V by 0 bases and J by 2 bases, and 8 bases separated the two germline ends. The CDR3: CAWSVGDAGNTIYF. The CDR3 coding sequence is TGTGCCTGGAGTGTAGGGGATGCTGGAAACACCATATATTTT.

The chain is built from TRBV5-1 and TRBJ2-7, with TRBD2 identical over 7 bases. Losses at the gene ends were 7 bases for V and 3 bases for J; bases not matched to a gene: 7. The CDR3 totals 13 residues. Germline V gene lookup returns CDR1 SGHRS and CDR2 YFSETQ. As DNA, the CDR3 is TGCGCCAGCCCCCGCGGGAGATGCTACGAGCAGTACTTC. Its translation is CASPRGRCYEQYF.

Regarding this clone: The sample has other DNA sequences that encode this CDR3 too. J is TRBJ1-2 and V is TRBV28; weak D call: TRBD1 (5 bases). CDR1 and CDR2 (germline): MDHEN, SYDVKM. V was trimmed by 5 bases and J by 4 bases, leaving 8 bases between them. The length of the CDR3 is 12 residues. DNA of the CDR3: TGTGCCAGCAGTGGGGGGGGCTATGGCTACACCTTC. It codes for CASSGGGYGYTF.

V and J are TRBV6-5 and TRBJ2-7, with 8 bases fitting TRBD2. The CDR3 contains 15 residues. Germline V gives CDR1 MNHEY, CDR2 SVGAGI. Germline trimming cut 8 bases from V and 4 bases from J; bases unmatched to any gene: 13. In DNA form, the CDR3 reads TGTGCCAGCGCCACCGCCCGGGAGGGCCTGTACGAGCAGTACTTC. This encodes CASATAREGLYEQYF.